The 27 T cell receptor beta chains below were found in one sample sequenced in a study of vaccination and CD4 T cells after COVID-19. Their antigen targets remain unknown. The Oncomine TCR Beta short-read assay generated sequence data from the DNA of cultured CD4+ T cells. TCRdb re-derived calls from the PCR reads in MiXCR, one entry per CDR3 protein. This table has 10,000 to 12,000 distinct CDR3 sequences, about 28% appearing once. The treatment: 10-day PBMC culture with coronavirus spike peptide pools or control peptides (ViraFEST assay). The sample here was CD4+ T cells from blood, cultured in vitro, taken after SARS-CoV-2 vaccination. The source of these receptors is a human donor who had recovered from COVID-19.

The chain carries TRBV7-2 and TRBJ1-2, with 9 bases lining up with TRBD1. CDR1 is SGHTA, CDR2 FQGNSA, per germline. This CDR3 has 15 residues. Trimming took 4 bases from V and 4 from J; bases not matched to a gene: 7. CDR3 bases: TGTGCCAGCAGCTGGACACCGGGACAGGGCTATGGCTACACCTTC. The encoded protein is CASSWTPGQGYGYTF. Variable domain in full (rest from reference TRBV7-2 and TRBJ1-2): GAGVSQSPSNKVTEKGKDVELRCDPISGHTALYWYRQSLGQGLEFLIYFQGNSAPDKSGLPSDRFSAERTGGSVSTLTIQRTQQEDSAVYLCASSWTPGQGYGYTFGSGTRLTVV.

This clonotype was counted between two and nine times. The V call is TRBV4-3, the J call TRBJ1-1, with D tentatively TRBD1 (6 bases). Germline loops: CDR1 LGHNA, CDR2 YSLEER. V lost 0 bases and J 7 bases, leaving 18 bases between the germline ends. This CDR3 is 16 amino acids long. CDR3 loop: CASSQEAGTLAGEAFF. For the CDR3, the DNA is TGCGCCAGCAGCCAAGAGGCCGGGACACTCGCTGGTGAAGCTTTCTTT.

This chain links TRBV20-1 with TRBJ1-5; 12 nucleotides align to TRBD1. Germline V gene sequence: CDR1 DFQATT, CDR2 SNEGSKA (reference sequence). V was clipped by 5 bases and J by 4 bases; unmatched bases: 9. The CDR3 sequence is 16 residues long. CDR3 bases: TGCAGTGCTGCTACCGGGACAGGGGGCAGAAATCAGCCCCAGCATTTT. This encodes CSAATGTGGRNQPQHF.

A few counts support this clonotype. This CDR3 is CASSALRAGRKLFF. For the CDR3, the DNA is TGTGCCAGCAGCGCCCTTCGGGCGGGGAGAAAACTGTTTTTT. The genes are TRBV11-2 and TRBJ1-4; D not resolved. V lost 5 bases to trimming and J lost 10 bases, with 17 bases between them. Germline CDR1 is SGHAT and CDR2 is FQNNGV. The CDR3 has 14 amino acids.

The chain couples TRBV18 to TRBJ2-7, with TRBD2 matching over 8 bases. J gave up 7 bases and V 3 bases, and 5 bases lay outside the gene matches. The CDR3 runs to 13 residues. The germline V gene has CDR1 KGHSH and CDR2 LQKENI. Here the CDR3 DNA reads TGTGCCAGCTCACCCCTCGGGGGGGATGAGCAGTACTTC. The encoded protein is CASSPLGGDEQYF.

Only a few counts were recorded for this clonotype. CDR3 nucleotide sequence: TGTGCCAGCAGTCAAGACCGACTGAACACTGAAGCTTTCTTT. Amino acid sequence: CASSQDRLNTEAFF. This sequence joins TRBV5-4 and TRBJ1-1; D is uncertain. The CDR3 loop spans 14 amino acids. The germline gives CDR1 SGHNT, CDR2 YYREEE (reference sequence). Deletions cut 5 bases from V and 0 bases from J, with 11 bases between.

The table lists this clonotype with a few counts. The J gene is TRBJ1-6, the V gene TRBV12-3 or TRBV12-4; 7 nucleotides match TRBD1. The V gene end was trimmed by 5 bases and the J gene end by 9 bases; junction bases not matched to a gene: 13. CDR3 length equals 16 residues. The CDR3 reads CASSTYQGGESSPLHF. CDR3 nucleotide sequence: TGTGCCAGCAGTACCTACCAGGGGGGGGAAAGTTCACCCCTCCACTTT.

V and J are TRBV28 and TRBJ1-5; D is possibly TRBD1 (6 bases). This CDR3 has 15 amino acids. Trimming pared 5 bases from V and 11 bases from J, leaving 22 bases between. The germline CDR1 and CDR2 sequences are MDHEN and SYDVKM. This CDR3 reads CASSNNGGPLGSQHF. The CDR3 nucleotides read TGTGCCAGCAGTAATAACGGGGGGCCCCTAGGGTCCCAGCATTTT.

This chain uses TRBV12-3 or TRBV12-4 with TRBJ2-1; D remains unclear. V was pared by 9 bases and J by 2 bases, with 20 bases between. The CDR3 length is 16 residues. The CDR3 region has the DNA TGTGCCAGAACTTCTTACCAGCCCGGCCCCTACAATGAGCAGTTCTTC. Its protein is CARTSYQPGPYNEQFF.

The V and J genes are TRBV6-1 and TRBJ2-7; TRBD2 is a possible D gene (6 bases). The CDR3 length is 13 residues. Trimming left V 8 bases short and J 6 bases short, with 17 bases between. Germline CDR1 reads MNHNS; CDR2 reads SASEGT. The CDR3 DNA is TGTGCCAGCGCCCGCGCGGGGCCTTCCGAGCAGTACTTC. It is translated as CASARAGPSEQYF.

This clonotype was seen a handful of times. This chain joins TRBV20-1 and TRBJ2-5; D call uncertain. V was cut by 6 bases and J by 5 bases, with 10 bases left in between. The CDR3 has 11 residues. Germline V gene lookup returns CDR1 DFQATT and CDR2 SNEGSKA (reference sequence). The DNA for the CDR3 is TGCAGTGCCGGACCCGGGGAGACCCAGTACTTC. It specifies CSAGPGETQYF.

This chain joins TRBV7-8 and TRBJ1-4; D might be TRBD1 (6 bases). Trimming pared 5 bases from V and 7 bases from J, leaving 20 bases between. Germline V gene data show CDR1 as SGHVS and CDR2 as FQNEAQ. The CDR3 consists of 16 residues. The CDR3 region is CASSPRGGEVGEKLFF. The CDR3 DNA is TGTGCCAGCAGCCCTAGGGGGGGGGAGGTGGGTGAAAAACTGTTTTTT.

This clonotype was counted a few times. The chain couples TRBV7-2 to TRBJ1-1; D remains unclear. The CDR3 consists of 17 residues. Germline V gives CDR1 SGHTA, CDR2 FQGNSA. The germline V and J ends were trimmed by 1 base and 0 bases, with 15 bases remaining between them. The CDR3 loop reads CASSLVRRRGMNTEAFF. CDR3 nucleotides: TGTGCCAGCAGCTTAGTGAGGCGAAGAGGAATGAACACTGAAGCTTTCTTT.

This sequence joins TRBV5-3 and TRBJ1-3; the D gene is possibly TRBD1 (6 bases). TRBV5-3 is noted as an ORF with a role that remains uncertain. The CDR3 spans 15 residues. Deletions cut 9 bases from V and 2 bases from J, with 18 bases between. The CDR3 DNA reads TGTGCCACAGCCCGTGGGGCAGGGGCTGGAAACACCATATATTTT. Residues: CATARGAGAGNTIYF.

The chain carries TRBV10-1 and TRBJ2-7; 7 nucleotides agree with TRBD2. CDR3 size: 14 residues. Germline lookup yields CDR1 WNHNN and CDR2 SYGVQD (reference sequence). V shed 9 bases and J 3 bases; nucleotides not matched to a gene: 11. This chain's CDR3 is CARRERELRYEQYF. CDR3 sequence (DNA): TGCGCCAGACGAGAGCGGGAACTACGCTACGAGCAGTACTTC.

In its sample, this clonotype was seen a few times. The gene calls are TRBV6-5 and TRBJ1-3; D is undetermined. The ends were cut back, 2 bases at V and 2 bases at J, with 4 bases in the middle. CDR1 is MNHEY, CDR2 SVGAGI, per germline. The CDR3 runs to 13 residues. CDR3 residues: CASSYQPGNTIYF. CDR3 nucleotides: TGTGCCAGCAGTTACCAGCCTGGAAACACCATATATTTT.

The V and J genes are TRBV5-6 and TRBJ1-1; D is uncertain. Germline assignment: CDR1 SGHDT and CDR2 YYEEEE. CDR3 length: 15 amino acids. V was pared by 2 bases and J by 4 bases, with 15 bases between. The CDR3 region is CASSFVQSGSTEAFF. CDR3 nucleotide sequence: TGTGCCAGCAGCTTTGTCCAATCGGGGAGCACTGAAGCTTTCTTT.

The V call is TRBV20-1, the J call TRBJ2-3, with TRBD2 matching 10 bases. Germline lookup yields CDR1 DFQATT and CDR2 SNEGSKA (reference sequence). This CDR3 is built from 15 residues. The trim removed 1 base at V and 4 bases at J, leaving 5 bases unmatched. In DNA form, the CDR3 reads TGCAGTGCTAGAGGCCGTCTAGCGGGAGCAGATACGCAGTATTTT. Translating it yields CSARGRLAGADTQYF.

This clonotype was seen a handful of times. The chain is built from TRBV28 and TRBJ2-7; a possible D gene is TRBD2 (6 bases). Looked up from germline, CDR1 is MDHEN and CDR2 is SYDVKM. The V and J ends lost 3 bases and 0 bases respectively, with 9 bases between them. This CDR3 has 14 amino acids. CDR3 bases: TGTGCCAGCAGTTTGGCGGGGACCTCCTACGAGCAGTACTTC. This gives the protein CASSLAGTSYEQYF.

CDR3 DNA sequence: TGTGCCAGCAGCTTAGGGTTAAAAGGAGCCCTCTACGAGCAGTACTTC. This sequence encodes CASSLGLKGALYEQYF. V usage is TRBV11-2 and J usage is TRBJ2-7; D gene ambiguous. V lost 1 base to trimming and J lost 3 bases, with 16 bases between them. The CDR3 has 16 residues. The germline gives CDR1 SGHAT, CDR2 FQNNGV.

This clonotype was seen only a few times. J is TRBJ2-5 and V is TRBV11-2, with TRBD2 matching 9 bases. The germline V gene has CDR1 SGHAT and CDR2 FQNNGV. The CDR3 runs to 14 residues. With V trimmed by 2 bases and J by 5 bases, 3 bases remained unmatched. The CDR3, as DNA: TGTGCCAGCAGCTTACTCGCGGGAGGGGAGACCCAGTACTTC. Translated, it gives CASSLLAGGETQYF.

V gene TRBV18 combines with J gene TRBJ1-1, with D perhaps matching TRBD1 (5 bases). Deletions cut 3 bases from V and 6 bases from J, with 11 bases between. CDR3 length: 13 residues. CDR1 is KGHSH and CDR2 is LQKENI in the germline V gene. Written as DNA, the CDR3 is TGTGCCAGCTCACCGGGGGGAGAGGCTGAAGCTTTCTTT. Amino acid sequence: CASSPGGEAEAFF.

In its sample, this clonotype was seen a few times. CDR3 coding DNA: TGTGCCAGCTCACCAAGGACTAGCGGGAGGGCGAACACCGGGGAGCTGTTTTTT. Amino acid sequence: CASSPRTSGRANTGELFF. The chain employs TRBV18 and TRBJ2-2; 15 nucleotides agree with TRBD2. The CDR3 spans 18 residues. Trimming cost V 2 bases and J 0 bases; bases outside gene matches: 1. CDR1 and CDR2 (germline): KGHSH, LQKENI.

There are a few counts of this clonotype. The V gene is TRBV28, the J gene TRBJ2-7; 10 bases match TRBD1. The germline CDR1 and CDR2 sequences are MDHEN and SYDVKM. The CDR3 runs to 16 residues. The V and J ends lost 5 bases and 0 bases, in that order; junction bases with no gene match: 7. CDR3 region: CASSPFRDRGSYEQYF. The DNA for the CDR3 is TGTGCCAGCAGTCCGTTCCGGGACAGGGGCTCCTACGAGCAGTACTTC.

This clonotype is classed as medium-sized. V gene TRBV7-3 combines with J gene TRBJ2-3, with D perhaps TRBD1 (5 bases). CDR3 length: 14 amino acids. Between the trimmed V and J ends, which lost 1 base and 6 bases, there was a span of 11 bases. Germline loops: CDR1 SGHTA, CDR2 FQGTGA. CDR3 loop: CASSLKGLWDTQYF. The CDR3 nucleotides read TGTGCCAGCAGCTTAAAGGGGCTCTGGGATACGCAGTATTTT.

The CDR3 region is CASSQRYRGVQPQHF. In DNA form, the CDR3 reads TGCGCCAGCAGCCAAAGATACAGGGGAGTTCAGCCCCAGCATTTT. The rearrangement uses TRBV4-3 and TRBJ1-5; 7 bases match TRBD1. V dropped 2 bases and J dropped 6; count of bases not matched to a gene: 7. The CDR3 extends over 15 amino acids. The germline V gene encodes CDR1 LGHNA and CDR2 YSLEER.

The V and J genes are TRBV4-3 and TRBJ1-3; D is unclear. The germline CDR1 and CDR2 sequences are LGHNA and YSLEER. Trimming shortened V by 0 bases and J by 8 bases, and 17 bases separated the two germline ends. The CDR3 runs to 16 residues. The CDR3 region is CASSQDLGGIRDTIYF. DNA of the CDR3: TGCGCCAGCAGCCAAGATCTGGGAGGGATTCGGGACACCATATATTTT.